These T cell receptor beta chains were read from a single sample in a study of OX40 agonist ivuxolimab in advanced cancers. Sequencing used immunoSEQ multiplex PCR; TCRdb keeps in-frame clones, though not all of them. In the table there are tens of thousands of clones, 84% of which are singletons. Sequencing was performed on CD4+ or CD8+ T cells sorted from blood, taken in a trial of the OX40 agonist ivuxolimab. The receptor source for this set is an adult with an advanced solid tumor such as melanoma, head and neck, liver or kidney cancer. CDR3s include the opening cysteine and the closing phenylalanine or tryptophan. The D gene is left open where the match is weak.

j_call,cdr3_length,v_call,d_call,cdr3_aa,cdr3_nt
TRBJ2-7,14,TRBV7-8,.,CASSSEGGLSEQYF,TGTGCCAGCAGCTCGGAGGGGGGGCTCTCCGAGCAGTACTTC
TRBJ2-7,12,TRBV29-1,.,CSVENRDYEQYF,TGCAGCGTTGAGAACAGGGACTACGAGCAGTACTTC
TRBJ1-1,14,TRBV13,.,CASSLGVGNTEAFF,TGTGCCAGCAGCTTAGGAGTGGGGAACACTGAAGCTTTCTTT
TRBJ2-7,17,TRBV4-1,TRBD1,CASSQEPVTGGSYEQYF,TGCGCCAGCAGCCAAGAGCCCGTTACAGGGGGTTCCTACGAGCAGTACTTC
TRBJ2-3,17,TRBV4-2,TRBD2,CASSQEELAGGLDTQYF,TGTGCCAGCAGCCAAGAAGAACTAGCGGGGGGGCTGGATACGCAGTATTTT
TRBJ2-6,19,TRBV21-1,.,CASSKVRGRNRAGANVLTF,TGTGCCAGCAGCAAAGTAAGGGGCAGGAACCGGGCTGGGGCCAACGTCCTGACTTTC
TRBJ1-1,11,TRBV7-3,.,CAGSPYTEAFF,TGTGCCGGTTCCCCATACACTGAAGCTTTCTTT
TRBJ1-1,20,TRBV4-3,TRBD1,CASSQDGAGGDSPMNTEAFF,TGCGCCAGCAGCCAAGACGGGGCAGGGGGCGATTCCCCTATGAACACTGAAGCTTTCTTT
TRBJ2-3,14,TRBV7-2,.,CASSLSPTVDTQYF,TGTGCCAGCAGCCTCTCACCGACAGTGGATACGCAGTATTTT
TRBJ2-7,15,TRBV5-4,TRBD1,CASSYSGTGGYEQYF,TGTGCCAGCAGTTACTCCGGGACAGGGGGCTACGAGCAGTACTTC
TRBJ2-2,13,TRBV28,.,CASSFLWTGELFF,TGTGCCAGCAGTTTCCTGTGGACCGGGGAGCTGTTTTTT
TRBJ2-5,16,TRBV7-8,.,CASSLAVRAGGETQYF,TGTGCCAGCAGCTTAGCGGTGCGGGCGGGCGGGGAGACCCAGTACTTC
TRBJ2-5,14,TRBV15,.,CATSELRDRETQYF,TGTGCCACCAGCGAGTTGAGGGATAGAGAGACCCAGTACTTC